This T cell receptor beta chain was found in a study of blood T cell repertoires in COVID-19. In the study overall: The United States, Italy and Spain were the sources of the acute and convalescent COVID-19 samples. T cells, B-cell-depleted T cells, or PBMCs supplied cDNA or gDNA.

Germline V gene lookup returns CDR1 MDHEN and CDR2 SYDVKM. The CDR3 extends over 15 amino acids. After removal of 9 bases from V and 0 bases from J, the junction contained 10 bases not matched to a gene. In the source study's methods: From reference gene primer amplification, estimates of nucleated cell counts were derived. The data were produced by immunoSEQ multiplex PCR, yet TCRdb's version contains in-frame clones alone and is incomplete. V, J and clone size are those of that table, while D and trimming were read from the DNA. The sample lists 160,000 or so clones; approximately 84% were seen once.

The sequencing input was peripheral blood. This clonotype originated in an elderly woman with acute or convalescent COVID-19. This sequence joins TRBV28 and TRBJ2-7; 8 positions agree with TRBD1. CDR3 nucleotides: TGTGCCAGTCCCCCGGGGGACAGGAGCTCCTACGAGCAGTACTTC. Protein: CASPPGDRSSYEQYF.